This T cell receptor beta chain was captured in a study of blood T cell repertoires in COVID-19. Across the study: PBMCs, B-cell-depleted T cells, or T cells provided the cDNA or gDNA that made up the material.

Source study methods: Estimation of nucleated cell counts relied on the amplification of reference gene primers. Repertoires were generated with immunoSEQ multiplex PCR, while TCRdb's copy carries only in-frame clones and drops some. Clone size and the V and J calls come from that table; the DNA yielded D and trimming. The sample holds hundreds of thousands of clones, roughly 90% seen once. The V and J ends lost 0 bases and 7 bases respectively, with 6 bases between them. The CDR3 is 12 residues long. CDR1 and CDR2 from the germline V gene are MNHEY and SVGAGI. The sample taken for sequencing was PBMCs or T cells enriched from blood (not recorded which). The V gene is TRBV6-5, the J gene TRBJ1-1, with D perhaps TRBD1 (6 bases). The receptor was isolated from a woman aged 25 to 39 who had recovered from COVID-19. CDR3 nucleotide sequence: TGTGCCAGCAGTTACTCCAGGGGTGAAGCTTTCTTT. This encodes CASSYSRGEAFF.